Detailed here is one T cell receptor beta chain. The antigen is undetermined. The data stem from a study of PD-L1 blockade in urothelial cancer. At the level of the study: Prior chemotherapy in patients spanned 0 to 3 regimens. When blood samples were assessed, the median T cell count was around 150,000. Study-level results: For durable-benefit patients, tumor-associated blood clones expanded more at 3 weeks.

The repertoire was sequenced with immunoSEQ multiplex PCR; TCRdb's copy has only in-frame clones and lacks some. Of 35,000 to 45,000 clones in the sample, about 89% were seen once. Germline V CDR1 and CDR2: SQVTM, ANQGSEA. The CDR3 spans 14 residues. V gave up 3 bases and J gave up 4 bases, with 13 bases separating them. Time point denoted: peripheral blood 6 weeks after treatment start. Between 1 and 8 samples per patient were obtained, pretreatment and on-treatment. Sequencing used PBMCs, obtained around atezolizumab (anti-PD-L1) treatment. The V call is TRBV29-1, the J call TRBJ2-1; D uncertain. The source is a man aged 65 to 79 with urothelial cancer. CDR3 amino acids: CSVEVLVTYNEQFF. In nucleotides, the CDR3 is TGCAGCGTTGAGGTTCTTGTTACTTACAATGAGCAGTTCTTC.